The sequence of this T cell receptor beta chain was determined in a study of T cell responses to AZD1222 COVID-19 vaccine. Sequencing used immunoSEQ multiplex PCR; TCRdb keeps in-frame clones, though not all of them. The data hold about 180,000 clones, with 85% to 90% observed a single time. CDR1 and CDR2 from the germline V gene are SGHKS and YYEKEE (reference sequence). V lost 5 bases and J 0 bases, leaving 17 bases between the germline ends. This CDR3 has 16 residues. The chain combines TRBV5-5 with TRBJ1-1, with a tentative D call TRBD1 (6 bases). The sequencing here drew on peripheral blood, taken on day 0 of AZD1222 vaccination. This TCR was recovered from an adult in good health. The CDR3 nucleotides read TGTGCCAGCAGTGCAGACAGGATGACAATGAACACTGAAGCTTTCTTT. It yields the protein CASSADRMTMNTEAFF.